Listed below are T cell receptor beta chains from one sample, sequenced in a study of blood T cell repertoires in COVID-19. Measured with immunoSEQ multiplex PCR; TCRdb has only the in-frame clones, and not every one. The sample has about 330,000 clones, 80% to 90% seen once. Source material: PBMCs or T cells enriched from blood (not recorded which). The source of these receptors is a man aged 25 to 45 who had recovered from COVID-19. Each CDR3 is given with its conserved first and last residue. A D gene is named only where the DNA matches it firmly. The listing skips clone size in some rows; elsewhere it reads once, few, many or a size class.

j_call d_call v_call clone_size cdr3_aa cdr3_nt
TRBJ2-7 . TRBV3-1/TRBV3-2 . CASSLRRQLYEQYF TGTGCCAGCAGCCTTAGAAGACAGCTTTACGAGCAGTACTTC
TRBJ1-1 . TRBV6-5 . CASSLLLRDTEAFF TGTGCCAGCAGCCTACTACTCAGGGACACTGAAGCTTTCTTT
TRBJ1-2 TRBD1 TRBV2 . CASRDRGQSGYIF TGTGCCTCCCGGGACAGGGGGCAGTCTGGCTACATCTTC
TRBJ1-6 TRBD1 TRBV6-5 . CASNRDRVNSPLHF TGTGCCAGCAATAGGGACAGGGTTAATTCACCCCTCCACTTT
TRBJ1-6 . TRBV4-1 . CASSTRQRRTDSPLHF TGCGCCAGCAGCACCCGACAGCGTCGCACCGATTCACCCCTCCACTTT
TRBJ2-3 TRBD2 TRBV4-2 . CASSQELGSGATDTQYF TGTGCCAGCAGCCAAGAACTGGGTAGCGGGGCCACAGATACGCAGTATTTT
TRBJ2-2 TRBD1 TRBV27 . CASSPRTGGITGELFF TGTGCCAGCAGCCCCAGGACAGGGGGGATCACCGGGGAGCTGTTTTTT
TRBJ2-5 TRBD2 TRBV3-1/TRBV3-2 . CASSQTGGGALPQYF TGTGCCAGCAGCCAAACCGGCGGGGGAGCGCTCCCTCAGTACTTC
TRBJ1-5 . TRBV9 . CASSVEGSNQPQHF TGTGCCAGCAGCGTAGAGGGGAGCAATCAGCCCCAGCATTTT
TRBJ2-1 . TRBV14 . CASSSPGGVGEQFF TGTGCCAGCAGCAGCCCGGGGGGCGTAGGAGAGCAGTTCTTC
TRBJ1-2 . TRBV7-9 . CASSPGTDGGYTF TGTGCCAGCAGCCCAGGGACTGACGGGGGCTACACCTTC
TRBJ2-2 . TRBV28 . CATMGGANTGELFF TGTGCCACCATGGGGGGTGCCAACACCGGGGAGCTGTTTTTT
TRBJ2-5 TRBD1 TRBV30 . CAWDRTGAARETQYF TGTGCCTGGGATCGGACAGGGGCGGCACGAGAGACCCAGTACTTC
TRBJ2-7 TRBD2 TRBV14 . CASSQDRRGGYEQYF TGTGCCAGCAGCCAAGATCGGCGGGGGGGGTACGAGCAGTACTTC
TRBJ2-7 TRBD1 TRBV5-1 . CASNRDRAASEQYF TGCGCCAGCAACCGGGACAGGGCGGCGAGCGAGCAGTACTTC
TRBJ1-4 . TRBV11-2 . CASRQTGATNEKLFF TGTGCCAGCAGACAAACGGGTGCAACTAATGAAAAACTGTTTTTT
TRBJ2-5 . TRBV9 . CASSLDRTSQETQYF TGTGCCAGCAGCCTAGACAGGACCTCCCAAGAGACCCAGTACTTC
TRBJ2-5 TRBD1 TRBV5-5 . CASSFTTGAYGETQYF TGTGCCAGCAGCTTTACGACAGGGGCATATGGCGAGACCCAGTACTTC
TRBJ2-7 TRBD2 TRBV7-8 . CASRRGLAGEDYEQYF TGTGCCAGCAGACGAGGCCTAGCGGGGGAGGACTACGAGCAGTACTTC
TRBJ1-1 . TRBV7-6 once CASSSLEVGREAFF TGTGCCAGCAGCTCTCTGGAGGTGGGCAGGGAAGCTTTCTTT
TRBJ1-1 . TRBV5-8 . CASSLGPGRGEAFF TGTGCCAGCAGCTTGGGCCCTGGGAGGGGTGAAGCTTTCTTT
TRBJ2-2 . TRBV11-2 . CASSPVAQPIWTGELFF TGTGCCAGCAGCCCGGTGGCACAGCCTATCTGGACCGGGGAGCTGTTTTTT
TRBJ2-7 TRBD2 TRBV7-9 . CASSLGSMGGTYEQYF TGTGCCAGCAGCTTAGGGTCGATGGGGGGGACTTACGAGCAGTACTTC
TRBJ2-2 . TRBV30 . CAWSVEVWGGELFF TGTGCCTGGAGTGTGGAGGTTTGGGGCGGGGAGCTGTTTTTT
TRBJ1-4 . TRBV15 . CATSRGATTNEKLFF TGTGCCACCAGCAGAGGGGCAACAACTAATGAAAAACTGTTTTTT
TRBJ1-5 TRBD1 TRBV19 . CAAQGVNQPQHF TGTGCCGCACAGGGGGTCAATCAGCCCCAGCATTTT
TRBJ2-1 . TRBV9 . CASSEGVADEQFF TGTGCCAGCAGCGAGGGGGTGGCAGATGAGCAGTTCTTC
TRBJ2-5 . TRBV5-6 few CASTHRDQETQYF TGTGCCAGCACCCACAGGGATCAAGAGACCCAGTACTTC
TRBJ2-7 TRBD2 TRBV28 . CASSFGTTYQYF TGTGCCAGCAGTTTCGGGACTACCTACCAGTACTTC
TRBJ2-7 TRBD2 TRBV30 . CASSPEQPGGRTYYEQYF TGTGCCTCTTCTCCAGAACAACCGGGAGGGCGAACCTACTACGAGCAGTACTTC
TRBJ2-4 TRBD2 TRBV5-4 . CASSLFPSGGILAKNIQYF TGTGCCAGCAGCTTGTTCCCCAGCGGGGGGATACTAGCCAAAAACATTCAGTACTTC
TRBJ1-2 . TRBV28 few CASSLGRLDGYTF TGTGCCAGCTCTCTAGGGAGGTTGGATGGCTACACCTTC
TRBJ1-1 . TRBV7-8 . CASSSTTRGTKNTEAFF TGTGCCAGCAGCTCGACTACTCGGGGGACTAAGAACACTGAAGCTTTCTTT
TRBJ1-5 TRBD1 TRBV7-9 once CASSYGQGNQPQHF TGTGCCAGCAGTTATGGACAGGGAAATCAGCCCCAGCATTTT
TRBJ1-2 TRBD1 TRBV27 . CASSSVTGNYGYTF TGTGCCAGCAGTTCAGTGACAGGGAACTATGGCTACACCTTC
TRBJ1-2 . TRBV6-5 once CASSPNYGYTF TGTGCCAGCAGCCCAAACTATGGCTACACCTTC
TRBJ1-1 . TRBV4-1 once CASSQGRANTEAFF TGCGCCAGCAGCCAGGGGAGGGCGAACACTGAAGCTTTCTTT
TRBJ2-4 . TRBV4-1 . CASSQVVASENIQYF TGCGCCAGCAGCCAAGTAGTAGCGTCCGAAAACATTCAGTACTTC
TRBJ2-5 TRBD1 TRBV5-1 . CASSLRDRGLETQYF TGCGCCAGCAGCCTCCGGGACAGGGGGTTGGAGACCCAGTACTTC